A selection of T cell receptor beta chains follows, all from one sample in a study of blood T cell repertoires in COVID-19. Measured with immunoSEQ multiplex PCR; TCRdb has only the in-frame clones, and not every one. The sample yields tens of thousands of clones, more than 70% seen once. The specimen sequenced was peripheral blood. Receptor source: a man between 50 and 59 years old with active COVID-19. CDR3s include the opening cysteine and the closing phenylalanine or tryptophan. Fields, in order: V gene, clone size, J gene, D gene, CDR3 DNA, CDR3 protein. The D gene is left open where the match is weak. Only some rows state a clone size, as once, few, many or a class for expanded clones.

V gene: TRBV30
clone size: once
J gene: TRBJ1-4
D gene: TRBD1
CDR3 DNA: TGTGCCTGTAACCGGGACAGTAATGGGAAACTGTTTTTT
CDR3 protein: CACNRDSNGKLFF

V gene: TRBV9
clone size: -
J gene: TRBJ1-2
D gene: -
CDR3 DNA: TGTGCCAGCAACTATTGCCCCTATGGCTACACCTTC
CDR3 protein: CASNYCPYGYTF

V gene: TRBV6-5
clone size: -
J gene: TRBJ2-1
D gene: TRBD1
CDR3 DNA: TGTGCCAGCAGTTACAGTGGGACAGGGGTCTACAATGAGCAGTTCTTC
CDR3 protein: CASSYSGTGVYNEQFF

V gene: TRBV5-1
clone size: -
J gene: TRBJ1-1
D gene: -
CDR3 DNA: TGCGCCAGCAGCTTAAGCAGGGTGAACACTGAAGCTTTCTTT
CDR3 protein: CASSLSRVNTEAFF

V gene: TRBV10-2
clone size: -
J gene: TRBJ2-4
D gene: TRBD2
CDR3 DNA: TGCGCCACCAGGGACTACTCCACAGTGGCAACCAAAAACATTCAGTACTTC
CDR3 protein: CATRDYSTVATKNIQYF

V gene: TRBV4-1
clone size: -
J gene: TRBJ1-6
D gene: TRBD1
CDR3 DNA: TGCGCCAGCAGCCCCGACAGGGGAGGTTCACCCCTCCACTTT
CDR3 protein: CASSPDRGGSPLHF

V gene: TRBV28
clone size: -
J gene: TRBJ1-2
D gene: TRBD1
CDR3 DNA: TGTGCCAGCAGTTCACCGGGACAGGGGGCGAGTGGCTACACCTTC
CDR3 protein: CASSSPGQGASGYTF

V gene: TRBV5-1
clone size: -
J gene: TRBJ2-2
D gene: -
CDR3 DNA: TGCGCCAGCAGCTTGGCCCGCGGCACCGCGAACACCGGGGAGCTGTTTTTT
CDR3 protein: CASSLARGTANTGELFF

V gene: TRBV3-1/TRBV3-2
clone size: -
J gene: TRBJ1-1
D gene: -
CDR3 DNA: TGTGCCAGCAGCCCCACGTTGACGGGAAAAACTGAAGCTTTCTTT
CDR3 protein: CASSPTLTGKTEAFF

V gene: TRBV10-1
clone size: -
J gene: TRBJ2-3
D gene: TRBD1
CDR3 DNA: TGCGCCAGCAGAGCTGGACAGGGGTGGACAGATACGCAGTATTTT
CDR3 protein: CASRAGQGWTDTQYF

V gene: TRBV10-1
clone size: -
J gene: TRBJ1-1
D gene: TRBD1
CDR3 DNA: TGCGCCAGCAGTGAGTCCAGGGGGGCCACTGAAGCTTTCTTT
CDR3 protein: CASSESRGATEAFF

V gene: TRBV13
clone size: -
J gene: TRBJ2-5
D gene: -
CDR3 DNA: TGTGCCAGCAGCTTATCCCCGGGAGAAGAGACCCAGTACTTC
CDR3 protein: CASSLSPGEETQYF

V gene: TRBV5-6
clone size: -
J gene: TRBJ2-7
D gene: -
CDR3 DNA: TGTGCCAGCAGCTCTCCTCGGGGGAACCTCTACGAGCAGTACTTC
CDR3 protein: CASSSPRGNLYEQYF

V gene: TRBV6-6
clone size: -
J gene: TRBJ1-6
D gene: TRBD1
CDR3 DNA: TGTGCCAGCAGAGGAGGACAGGGTTGGAATTCACCCCTCCACTTT
CDR3 protein: CASRGGQGWNSPLHF

V gene: TRBV6-5
clone size: -
J gene: TRBJ2-1
D gene: -
CDR3 DNA: TGTGCCAGCAGGGAGGCAGAAACCGGGTACAATGAGCAGTTCTTC
CDR3 protein: CASREAETGYNEQFF

V gene: TRBV5-1
clone size: -
J gene: TRBJ1-2
D gene: -
CDR3 DNA: TGCGCCAGCAGCTTGCCCATCGAGGGCGGGTATGGCTACACCTTC
CDR3 protein: CASSLPIEGGYGYTF

V gene: TRBV6-1
clone size: once
J gene: TRBJ1-4
D gene: TRBD1
CDR3 DNA: TGTGCCAGCAGTGAATTGACAGGGTCTAATGAAAAACTGTTTTTT
CDR3 protein: CASSELTGSNEKLFF

V gene: TRBV5-1
clone size: -
J gene: TRBJ2-3
D gene: -
CDR3 DNA: TGCGCCAGCAGCCGTGAACCCGCGGATACGCAGTATTTT
CDR3 protein: CASSREPADTQYF

V gene: TRBV19
clone size: -
J gene: TRBJ2-1
D gene: TRBD2
CDR3 DNA: TGTGCCAGTAGCCGGACTGGGCGGGGGGGTGGTAATGAGCAGTTCTTC
CDR3 protein: CASSRTGRGGGNEQFF

V gene: TRBV5-1
clone size: -
J gene: TRBJ1-5
D gene: TRBD1
CDR3 DNA: TGCGCCAGCAGCCCTCAGGGGGCCGATCAGCCCCAGCATTTT
CDR3 protein: CASSPQGADQPQHF

V gene: TRBV5-1
clone size: -
J gene: TRBJ2-1
D gene: TRBD2
CDR3 DNA: TGCGCCAGCAGTTCCTCCGGGACTAGCGGGAGGACCTACAATGAGCAGTTCTTC
CDR3 protein: CASSSSGTSGRTYNEQFF

V gene: TRBV5-1
clone size: -
J gene: TRBJ2-5
D gene: TRBD2
CDR3 DNA: TGCGCCAGCAGCTTGGCCGGCCAGCGGGGGCAAAAGACCCAGTACTTC
CDR3 protein: CASSLAGQRGQKTQYF

V gene: TRBV12-5
clone size: -
J gene: TRBJ2-7
D gene: -
CDR3 DNA: TGTGCTAGTGGCTATTCGTACGAGCAGTACTTC
CDR3 protein: CASGYSYEQYF

V gene: TRBV10-2
clone size: once
J gene: TRBJ2-3
D gene: -
CDR3 DNA: TGCGCCAGCAGAGGCGGGATTAGCACAGATACGCAGTATTTT
CDR3 protein: CASRGGISTDTQYF

V gene: TRBV30
clone size: -
J gene: TRBJ2-2
D gene: TRBD1
CDR3 DNA: TGTGCCTGGAGTGAGGGGACAGTTGCCACCGGGGAGCTGTTTTTT
CDR3 protein: CAWSEGTVATGELFF

V gene: TRBV3-1/TRBV3-2
clone size: -
J gene: TRBJ2-1
D gene: -
CDR3 DNA: TGTGCCAGCAGCCAAGATGTAAGCTTGGACAGTGCAGGCTACAATGAGCAGTTCTTC
CDR3 protein: CASSQDVSLDSAGYNEQFF

V gene: TRBV2
clone size: -
J gene: TRBJ2-2
D gene: TRBD1
CDR3 DNA: TGTGCCAGCAGGGGGGACAGAAACACCGGGGAGCTGTTTTTT
CDR3 protein: CASRGDRNTGELFF

V gene: TRBV25-1
clone size: few
J gene: TRBJ1-1
D gene: -
CDR3 DNA: TGTGCCAGCAGTGTTGGCTCGAACACTGAAGCTTTCTTT
CDR3 protein: CASSVGSNTEAFF

V gene: TRBV7-9
clone size: -
J gene: TRBJ2-7
D gene: -
CDR3 DNA: TGTGCCAGCAGCTTATTTGGACAGCGAAGCTCCTACGAGCAGTACTTC
CDR3 protein: CASSLFGQRSSYEQYF

V gene: TRBV7-8
clone size: -
J gene: TRBJ1-1
D gene: -
CDR3 DNA: TGTGCCAGCAGCTTAGTGGGGGGGACGAACACTGAAGCTTTCTTT
CDR3 protein: CASSLVGGTNTEAFF

V gene: TRBV4-1
clone size: -
J gene: TRBJ1-2
D gene: -
CDR3 DNA: TGCGCCAGCAGCCAAGATCGTGCAGGGGCAAATGGCTACACCTTC
CDR3 protein: CASSQDRAGANGYTF

V gene: TRBV6-5
clone size: -
J gene: TRBJ1-2
D gene: -
CDR3 DNA: TGTGCCAGCAGTACGGGTACTAACTATGGCTACACCTTC
CDR3 protein: CASSTGTNYGYTF

V gene: TRBV10-3
clone size: -
J gene: TRBJ1-1
D gene: -
CDR3 DNA: TGTGCCATCAGTCTCTCCTCGGGTGGCGACACTGAAGCTTTCTTT
CDR3 protein: CAISLSSGGDTEAFF

V gene: TRBV2
clone size: -
J gene: TRBJ1-3
D gene: -
CDR3 DNA: TGTGCCAGCGATTACAGGGTGGACGGAAACACCATATATTTT
CDR3 protein: CASDYRVDGNTIYF

V gene: TRBV6-6
clone size: -
J gene: TRBJ1-1
D gene: TRBD1
CDR3 DNA: TGTGCCAGCAGTTACCCGACAGGGAATACTGAAGCTTTCTTT
CDR3 protein: CASSYPTGNTEAFF

V gene: TRBV11-3
clone size: few
J gene: TRBJ1-5
D gene: -
CDR3 DNA: TGTGCCAGCAGCTTGGGAGGCGAGGGACCCCAGCATTTT
CDR3 protein: CASSLGGEGPQHF

V gene: TRBV27
clone size: -
J gene: TRBJ2-2
D gene: TRBD2
CDR3 DNA: TGTGCCAGCACCGGGACTAGCAAATCAGGGGAGCTGTTTTTT
CDR3 protein: CASTGTSKSGELFF

V gene: TRBV30
clone size: -
J gene: TRBJ2-1
D gene: -
CDR3 DNA: TGTGCCTGGAGTGTGCAGGACTCCAATGAGCAGTTCTTC
CDR3 protein: CAWSVQDSNEQFF

V gene: TRBV6-4
clone size: -
J gene: TRBJ1-5
D gene: -
CDR3 DNA: TGTGCCAGCAGTGAGGGGCTAGGCCAGCCCCAGCATTTT
CDR3 protein: CASSEGLGQPQHF

V gene: TRBV7-8
clone size: few
J gene: TRBJ2-3
D gene: -
CDR3 DNA: TGTGCCAGCAGTCATACGGAGGGGGACTACAAGCGGGATACGCAGTATTTT
CDR3 protein: CASSHTEGDYKRDTQYF

V gene: TRBV21-1
clone size: -
J gene: TRBJ1-2
D gene: -
CDR3 DNA: TGTGCCAGCAGCAGACAGGGGGCGATAAGCCCCAGCTATGGCTACACCTTC
CDR3 protein: CASSRQGAISPSYGYTF

V gene: TRBV19
clone size: -
J gene: TRBJ2-3
D gene: -
CDR3 DNA: TGTGCCAGTAGTATAGGAGGGACTAGCACAGATACGCAGTATTTT
CDR3 protein: CASSIGGTSTDTQYF

V gene: TRBV18
clone size: -
J gene: TRBJ2-3
D gene: TRBD1
CDR3 DNA: TGTGCCAGCTCACCCTCGACAGGGGGTCGTACAGATACGCAGTATTTT
CDR3 protein: CASSPSTGGRTDTQYF

V gene: TRBV27
clone size: few
J gene: TRBJ1-3
D gene: -
CDR3 DNA: TGTGCCAGCAGTTTATCGGCTTTGGGAAACACCATATATTTT
CDR3 protein: CASSLSALGNTIYF

V gene: TRBV5-1
clone size: -
J gene: TRBJ2-2
D gene: -
CDR3 DNA: TGCGCCAGCAGGCCGAGAGGGGGTGTTACCGGGGAGCTGTTTTTT
CDR3 protein: CASRPRGGVTGELFF

V gene: TRBV29-1
clone size: -
J gene: TRBJ2-3
D gene: TRBD1
CDR3 DNA: TGCAGCGCGACAGGGGGCCTGGCAGATACGCAGTATTTT
CDR3 protein: CSATGGLADTQYF

V gene: TRBV11-2
clone size: once
J gene: TRBJ1-1
D gene: -
CDR3 DNA: TGTGCCAGCAGTCTAGAGGTTACTCCCCTTGAAGCTTTCTTT
CDR3 protein: CASSLEVTPLEAFF

V gene: TRBV6-5
clone size: -
J gene: TRBJ1-4
D gene: -
CDR3 DNA: TGTGCCAGCAGTTACCTCGGGGCAACTAATGAAAAACTGTTTTTT
CDR3 protein: CASSYLGATNEKLFF

V gene: TRBV3-1/TRBV3-2
clone size: -
J gene: TRBJ1-6
D gene: -
CDR3 DNA: TGTGCCAGCAGCCAAGGGCAGGGCGTTGTTTCACCCCTCCACTTT
CDR3 protein: CASSQGQGVVSPLHF

V gene: TRBV14
clone size: -
J gene: TRBJ1-2
D gene: TRBD1
CDR3 DNA: TGTGCCAGCAGCCGAACGACAGGGGCCGGCTACACCTTC
CDR3 protein: CASSRTTGAGYTF

V gene: TRBV29-1
clone size: -
J gene: TRBJ1-4
D gene: -
CDR3 DNA: TGCAGCGTCCTTTCGGGAAATGAAAAACTGTTTTTT
CDR3 protein: CSVLSGNEKLFF

V gene: TRBV19
clone size: -
J gene: TRBJ2-5
D gene: TRBD2
CDR3 DNA: TGTGCCAGTAGTCCTCGACTAGCGGGGGGCCGCCCTCAAGAGACCCAGTACTTC
CDR3 protein: CASSPRLAGGRPQETQYF

V gene: TRBV7-2
clone size: once
J gene: TRBJ1-2
D gene: -
CDR3 DNA: TGTGCCAGCAGCTTGGGGGGACTGAGAGACTATGGCTACACCTTC
CDR3 protein: CASSLGGLRDYGYTF

V gene: TRBV19
clone size: few
J gene: TRBJ2-1
D gene: TRBD2
CDR3 DNA: TGTGCCAGCAATTGGGGGCTAGCGGGAGGATCCTACAATGAGCAGTTCTTC
CDR3 protein: CASNWGLAGGSYNEQFF